Below, 26 T cell receptor beta chains from the same sample are listed, as sequenced in a study of cytotoxic CD8 clonotypes in ibrutinib-treated CLL. Using immunoSEQ multiplex PCR, the repertoire was profiled, and TCRdb retains in-frame clones only, with some absent. The data show 100,000 to 150,000 clones, with over 75% seen just once and about 1.9% held by the top ten. The sequencing here drew on PBMCs, taken after 24 months of ibrutinib treatment. All receptors derive from a human donor with chronic lymphocytic leukemia.

The chain joins TRBV4-3 to TRBJ1-3; 9 bases line up with TRBD1. V shed 4 bases, J shed 2 bases, and the junction held 3 bases outside the gene matches. This CDR3 region has 15 residues. Germline CDR1 LGHNA, CDR2 YSLEER. Written as DNA, the CDR3 is TGCGCCAGCAGCCGGGACAGGGTACCTGGAAACACCATATATTTT. Translated: CASSRDRVPGNTIYF.

The rearrangement links TRBV4-3 to TRBJ2-7; TRBD1 matches 12 bases. The trim removed 4 bases at V and 1 base at J, leaving 17 bases unmatched. This CDR3 contains 20 residues. Germline V CDR1 and CDR2: LGHNA, YSLEER. CDR3 bases: TGCGCCAGCAGCCCCAAGAGTATGGGACAGGGGGCGCAGGGTTCCTACGAGCAGTACTTC. Translated: CASSPKSMGQGAQGSYEQYF.

In the case of this clone: The sample holds other DNA sequences that translate to the same CDR3. The CDR3 DNA reads as TGTGCCAGCAGCTCCTACACAGATACGCAGTATTTT. It translates to CASSSYTDTQYF. This rearrangement joins TRBV7-2 to TRBJ2-3, with D hard to call. This CDR3 is built from 12 residues. Germline CDR1 is SGHTA and CDR2 is FQGNSA. V lost 4 bases, J lost 2 bases, and 4 bases lay in between.

V and J are TRBV2 and TRBJ2-5; TRBD1 matches at 12 bases. In germline, CDR1 is SNHLY, CDR2 FYNNEI. V shed 11 bases and J 5 bases; nucleotides not matched to a gene: 9. This CDR3 has 14 residues. The CDR3 nucleotides read TGTGCCGGAGACCGGGACAGGGGGCCTGAGACCCAGTACTTC. The encoded protein is CAGDRDRGPETQYF.

This clone was recorded a few times. This rearrangement joins TRBV7-2 to TRBJ2-5; 12 nucleotides match TRBD2. The trim removed 1 base at V and 5 bases at J, leaving 8 bases unmatched. This CDR3 comprises 17 residues. Germline CDR1 is SGHTA and CDR2 is FQGNSA. The chain's CDR3 is CASSLGLTSGGRETQYF. CDR3 DNA: TGTGCCAGCAGCTTAGGCCTCACTAGCGGGGGGAGGGAGACCCAGTACTTC.

The chain links TRBV27 to TRBJ2-3; TRBD1 is a possible D gene (6 bases). From germline, CDR1 is MNHEY and CDR2 SMNVEV (reference sequence). This CDR3 has 15 amino acids. The V end was cut by 3 bases, the J end by 3 bases, with 13 bases between. CDR3 nucleotide sequence: TGTGCCAGCAGTTTCGGGTGGGGGCAAACAGATACGCAGTATTTT. Protein sequence: CASSFGWGQTDTQYF.

The chain has TRBV18 and TRBJ2-7, with 10 bases aligning to TRBD2. V lost 5 bases to trimming and J lost 2 bases; unmatched junction nucleotides: 18. The germline gives CDR1 KGHSH, CDR2 LQKENI. The CDR3 is 19 residues long. The CDR3 bases are TGTGCCAGCTCATCAACCGGCCCTGGGTCAGCGGGAGGGCCCTACGAGCAGTACTTC. It codes for CASSSTGPGSAGGPYEQYF.

This chain joins TRBV2 and TRBJ2-5; 8 nucleotides agree with TRBD1. Germline CDR1 and CDR2: SNHLY and FYNNEI. The CDR3 covers 14 residues. The V and J ends lost 8 bases and 1 base, in that order; junction bases with no gene match: 6. The CDR3, as DNA: TGTGCCAGCGGGGGGACAGGCCTCCAAGAGACCCAGTACTTC. It encodes CASGGTGLQETQYF.

The chain joins TRBV28 to TRBJ1-2; D uncertain. Trimming pared 3 bases from V and 7 bases from J, leaving 6 bases between. Germline CDR1 MDHEN, CDR2 SYDVKM. This CDR3 contains 11 residues. DNA for the CDR3: TGTGCCAGCAGTTTTTTTGGTGGCTACACCTTC. Its protein is CASSFFGGYTF.

The CDR3 sequence: CASSRQGEGEKLFF. The CDR3 coding sequence is TGTGCCAGCAGCCGTCAGGGGGAAGGTGAAAAACTGTTTTTT. This sequence joins TRBV7-9 and TRBJ1-4; 7 nucleotides match TRBD1. Germline CDR1 SEHNR, CDR2 FQNEAQ (reference sequence). With V trimmed by 5 bases and J by 7 bases, 7 bases remained unmatched. This CDR3 comprises 14 residues.

J is TRBJ2-1 and V is TRBV28; a weak D match, TRBD2 (7 bases). CDR1 is MDHEN and CDR2 is SYDVKM in the germline V gene. This CDR3 has 17 amino acids. Trimming removed 3 bases at V and 11 bases at J, with 26 bases between. In nucleotides, the CDR3 is TGTGCCAGCAGTTTGGTAGTGGCAACGGGGGGCCCCCCGAAGCAGTTCTTC. Translating it yields CASSLVVATGGPPKQFF.

The chain joins TRBV9 to TRBJ2-1; 8 bases align to TRBD1. The CDR3 contains 14 residues. Unmatched junction bases numbered 7, after V lost 4 bases and J lost 7 bases. Germline-derived CDR1 and CDR2 are SGDLS and YYNGEE. The CDR3 here is CASSPRTGWNEQFF. The CDR3 region has the DNA TGTGCCAGCAGCCCTCGGACAGGGTGGAATGAGCAGTTCTTC. The full variable domain, in which reference TRBV9 and TRBJ2-1 provide the parts outside the CDR3, is DSGVTQTPKHLITATGQRVTLRCSPRSGDLSVYWYQQSLDQGLQFLIQYYNGEERAKGNILERFSAQQFPDLHSELNLSSLELGDSALYFCASSPRTGWNEQFFGPGTRLTVL.

This chain joins TRBV28 and TRBJ2-1, with 13 bases matching TRBD2. The CDR3 length is 17 residues. V gave up 6 bases and J gave up 10 bases; unmatched junction bases: 15. CDR1 and CDR2 from the germline V gene are MDHEN and SYDVKM. CDR3 protein: CASRSQLAGGPGAEQFF. CDR3 sequence (DNA): TGTGCCAGCAGATCCCAACTAGCGGGAGGGCCCGGAGCCGAGCAGTTCTTC. Full variable domain (missing parts from reference TRBV28 and TRBJ2-1): DVKVTQSSRYLVKRTGEKVFLECVQDMDHENMFWYRQDPGLGLRLIYFSYDVKMKEKGDIPEGYSVSREKKERFSLILESASTNQTSMYLCASRSQLAGGPGAEQFFGPGTRLTVL.

The V gene is TRBV6-1, the J gene TRBJ1-2; D gene ambiguous. Per the germline V gene, CDR1 is MNHNS and CDR2 is SASEGT. Trimming cost V 3 bases and J 7 bases, with 12 bases left between them. The CDR3 is 13 amino acids. CDR3 in DNA: TGTGCCAGCAGTGAGCAACTGAGCGCTGGCTACACCTTC. It is translated as CASSEQLSAGYTF.

The chain employs TRBV5-1 and TRBJ2-3; the D call may be TRBD1 or TRBD2 (6 bases each). CDR1 and CDR2 from the germline V gene are SGHRS and YFSETQ. Trimming cost V 1 base and J 6 bases, with 12 bases left between them. The CDR3 consists of 14 residues. DNA of the CDR3: TGCGCCAGCAGCTTGACACAGGGACTTGATACGCAGTATTTT. This gives the protein CASSLTQGLDTQYF.

This clone came up a few times. The chain couples TRBV2 to TRBJ1-5, with D maybe TRBD1 (5 bases). CDR1 and CDR2 (germline): SNHLY, FYNNEI. Trimming stripped 6 bases from V and 4 bases from J, with 10 bases between. This CDR3 region has 13 residues. The chain's CDR3 is CASRPQANQPQHF. The CDR3 region has the DNA TGTGCCAGCAGACCACAGGCGAATCAGCCCCAGCATTTT. Full variable domain (remainder filled in from reference TRBV2 and TRBJ1-5): EPEVTQTPSHQVTQMGQEVILRCVPISNHLYFYWYRQILGQKVEFLVSFYNNEISEKSEIFDDQFSVERPDGSNFTLKIRSTKLEDSAMYFCASRPQANQPQHFGDGTRLSIL.

J is TRBJ1-5 and V is TRBV18; D call uncertain. V was pared by 3 bases and J by 0 bases, with 6 bases between. CDR1 KGHSH and CDR2 LQKENI come from the germline V gene. CDR3 size: 14 residues. CDR3 nucleotide sequence: TGTGCCAGCTCACCGGGGAATAGCAATCAGCCCCAGCATTTT. Translating gives CASSPGNSNQPQHF.

The chain employs TRBV10-3 and TRBJ2-5; TRBD1 matches at 8 bases. Germline V lookup: CDR1 ENHRY, CDR2 SYGVKD. CDR3 size: 13 residues. V lost 6 bases, J lost 3 bases, and 3 bases stayed unmatched. In nucleotides, the CDR3 is TGTGCCATCAGGGGGACAGGTGAAGAGACCCAGTACTTC. Translating it yields CAIRGTGEETQYF.

This sequence joins TRBV6-1 and TRBJ2-7, with 13 nucleotides matching TRBD2. CDR1 MNHNS and CDR2 SASEGT come from the germline V gene. V gave up 0 bases and J gave up 4 bases; unmatched junction bases: 3. There are 16 residues in the CDR3. The CDR3 DNA sequence: TGTGCCAGCAGTGAAGCCCTGGGACTAGCGGGGTACGAGCAGTACTTC. Translating gives CASSEALGLAGYEQYF.

This clone was found once. The chain joins TRBV25-1 to TRBJ1-1, with D perhaps TRBD1 (5 bases). Looked up from germline, CDR1 is MGHDK and CDR2 is SYGVNS. This CDR3 spans 14 amino acids. V was cut by 6 bases and J by 0 bases, with 11 bases left in between. This CDR3 is CASSRGALNTEAFF. CDR3 nucleotide sequence: TGTGCCAGCAGCCGTGGGGCCTTGAACACTGAAGCTTTCTTT.

The rearrangement links TRBV7-9 to TRBJ1-1, with TRBD1 as a possible D gene (6 bases). The CDR3 sequence is 14 residues long. V gave up 5 bases and J gave up 2 bases, with 12 bases separating them. The germline CDR1 and CDR2 sequences are SEHNR and FQNEAQ (reference sequence). Here the CDR3 DNA reads TGTGCCAGCAGCCCCGGACAGACCAACACTGAAGCTTTCTTT. It yields the protein CASSPGQTNTEAFF. The complete variable domain, with remaining parts taken from reference TRBV7-9 and TRBJ1-1, reads DTGVSQNPRHKITKRGQNVTFRCDPISEHNRLYWYRQTLGQGPEFLTYFQNEAQLEKSRLLSDRFSAERPKGSFSTLEIQRTEQGDSAMYLCASSPGQTNTEAFFGQGTRLTVV.

The V gene is TRBV7-3, the J gene TRBJ2-5; no clear D. Germline V CDR1 and CDR2: SGHTA, FQGTGA. The length of the CDR3 is 13 residues. V dropped 1 base and J dropped 5 bases, with 8 bases sitting between them. CDR3 nucleotides: TGTGCCAGCAGCTTAAGGGATCGGGAGACCCAGTACTTC. Amino acids: CASSLRDRETQYF. The variable domain in full, completed from reference TRBV7-3 and TRBJ2-5, reads GAGVSQTPSNKVTEKGKYVELRCDPISGHTALYWYRQSLGQGPEFLIYFQGTGAADDSGLPNDRFFAVRPEGSVSTLKIQRTERGDSAVYLCASSLRDRETQYFGPGTRLLVL.

The J gene is TRBJ2-7, the V gene TRBV28, with D perhaps given as TRBD1 or TRBD2 (5 bases each). The CDR3 covers 13 residues. The V end was cut by 6 bases, the J end by 2 bases, with 11 bases between. The germline V gene encodes CDR1 MDHEN and CDR2 SYDVKM. CDR3 in amino acids: CASRSGTTYEQYF. In DNA, the CDR3 is TGTGCCAGCAGGTCCGGGACCACCTACGAGCAGTACTTC.

V gene TRBV18 combines with J gene TRBJ1-5, with D tentatively TRBD1 (6 bases). From germline, CDR1 is KGHSH and CDR2 LQKENI. The CDR3 has 15 residues. The V gene lost 2 bases and the J gene lost 7 bases, with 15 bases spanning the gap. The CDR3 DNA is TGTGCCAGCTCACCAGAACAGGGTGGAAGACAGCCCCAGCATTTT. Its translation: CASSPEQGGRQPQHF.

The rearrangement links TRBV28 to TRBJ2-7, with D maybe TRBD2 (6 bases). Germline values: CDR1 MDHEN, CDR2 SYDVKM. V lost 3 bases to trimming and J lost 0 bases, with 18 bases between them. The CDR3 runs 17 residues. CDR3 in amino acids: CASSLRGVTASSYEQYF. DNA for the CDR3: TGTGCCAGCAGTTTGCGGGGTGTGACAGCGAGCTCCTACGAGCAGTACTTC.

V is TRBV7-2 and J is TRBJ2-3; no firm D call. Germline assignment: CDR1 SGHTA and CDR2 FQGNSA. CDR3 length equals 11 residues. The V end was cut by 4 bases, the J end by 4 bases, with 3 bases between. Written as DNA, the CDR3 is TGTGCCAGCAGCTCGGCAGATACGCAGTATTTT. It translates to CASSSADTQYF. Variable domain in full (rest from reference TRBV7-2 and TRBJ2-3): GAGVSQSPSNKVTEKGKDVELRCDPISGHTALYWYRQSLGQGLEFLIYFQGNSAPDKSGLPSDRFSAERTGGSVSTLTIQRTQQEDSAVYLCASSSADTQYFGPGTRLTVL.